A single sample gave rise to the 14 T cell receptor beta chains below, sequenced in a study of CD8+ T cells in alopecia areata. Extraction and reverse transcription of RNA yielded cDNA as the sequencing template. TCRdb's copy holds only in-frame clones and misses some; the assay was immunoSEQ multiplex PCR. The sample yields 23,000 or so clones, 52% seen once. The sample was NKG2D-high CD8+ T cells sorted from blood. These receptors all come from a human donor with alopecia areata.

The chain couples TRBV4-1 to TRBJ2-1; the match to TRBD2 covers 9 bases. The junction had 11 bases not matched to a gene; V was cut back by 3 bases and J by 8 bases. Germline V gene data show CDR1 as MGHRA and CDR2 as YSYEKL. CDR3 length: 16 amino acids. The CDR3 region is CASSHVVAGVHHEQFF. The CDR3 bases are TGCGCCAGCAGCCACGTCGTAGCGGGAGTTCACCATGAGCAGTTCTTC.

The chain joins TRBV27 to TRBJ1-1; weak D call: TRBD1 (6 bases). This CDR3 has 15 amino acids. Germline loops: CDR1 MNHEY, CDR2 SMNVEV (reference sequence). Trimming cost V 4 bases and J 4 bases, with 16 bases left between them. The DNA of the CDR3 is TGTGCCAGCAGTTCCAACAGGGAGGTCTTCACTGAAGCTTTCTTT. Translated: CASSSNREVFTEAFF.

The chain carries TRBV25-1 and TRBJ2-7; 11 bases are a match to TRBD2. This CDR3 region has 15 residues. With V trimmed by 5 bases and J by 3 bases, 6 bases remained unmatched. Germline V lookup: CDR1 MGHDK, CDR2 SYGVNS. The CDR3 protein is CASSPGTSGIYEQYF. CDR3 sequence (DNA): TGTGCCAGCAGTCCCGGGACTAGCGGAATCTACGAGCAGTACTTC.

This rearrangement joins TRBV10-3 to TRBJ1-1, with 12 bases fitting TRBD1. J was trimmed by 5 bases and V by 7 bases; bases with no gene match: 11. The CDR3 sequence is 16 residues long. Germline V gene data show CDR1 as ENHRY and CDR2 as SYGVKD. In DNA, the CDR3 is TGTGCCATCATGACGGGACAGGGGGCGACTGGTACTGAAGCTTTCTTT. Its protein is CAIMTGQGATGTEAFF.

The chain combines TRBV27 with TRBJ2-7; D not resolved. Per the germline V gene, CDR1 is MNHEY and CDR2 is SMNVEV (reference sequence). Between the trimmed V and J ends, which lost 7 bases and 0 bases, there was a span of 10 bases. The CDR3 totals 13 residues. CDR3 sequence (DNA): TGTGCCAGCATGGTCAGGAGCTCCTACGAGCAGTACTTC. Protein sequence: CASMVRSSYEQYF.

The chain carries TRBV5-1 and TRBJ1-2; TRBD1 is a possible D gene (5 bases). The V gene's germline CDR1 is SGHRS and CDR2 YFSETQ. Trimming stripped 0 bases from V and 8 bases from J, with 11 bases between. The CDR3 sequence is 13 residues long. Written as DNA, the CDR3 is TGCGCCAGCAGCTTGGAAGGGGTAGGCGGCTACACCTTC. Protein: CASSLEGVGGYTF. Combining the CDR3 with reference TRBV5-1 and TRBJ1-2 gives the whole variable domain KAGVTQTPRYLIKTRGQQVTLSCSPISGHRSVSWYQQTPGQGLQFLFEYFSETQRNKGNFPGRFSGRQFSNSRSEMNVSTLELGDSALYLCASSLEGVGGYTFGSGTRLTVV.

The rearrangement links TRBV27 to TRBJ2-7; TRBD2 agrees at 7 bases. Germline V gene sequence: CDR1 MNHEY, CDR2 SMNVEV (reference sequence). CDR3 length: 14 amino acids. V shed 3 bases and J 3 bases; nucleotides not matched to a gene: 5. The CDR3 DNA reads as TGTGCCAGCAGTTTGGGCGGGAGCTTCTACGAGCAGTACTTC. Protein product: CASSLGGSFYEQYF.

This clone was found a few times. The J gene is TRBJ2-7, the V gene TRBV7-6; no reliable D call. V was pared by 2 bases and J by 6 bases, with 11 bases between. Germline values: CDR1 SGHVS, CDR2 FNYEAQ. There are 13 residues in the CDR3. In nucleotides, the CDR3 is TGTGCCAGCAGCTTAAGTCCCTCTGTCGAGCAGTACTTC. Its protein product is CASSLSPSVEQYF.

The gene calls are TRBV27 and TRBJ2-1; 7 bases align to TRBD1. Per the germline V gene, CDR1 is MNHEY and CDR2 is SMNVEV (reference sequence). This CDR3 is 18 amino acids long. Trimming removed 6 bases from V and 0 bases from J; junction bases left unmatched: 14. For the CDR3, the DNA is TGTGCCAGCAGGGAGTTAAAGGGACAGCCGAGCTCCTACAATGAGCAGTTCTTC. Translating it yields CASRELKGQPSSYNEQFF.

This clone has a handful of counts. This chain uses TRBV19 with TRBJ1-1, with D unclear. Germline CDR1 and CDR2: LNHDA and SQIVND (reference sequence). Trimming stripped 3 bases from V and 11 bases from J, with 10 bases between. This CDR3 is built from 11 residues. The CDR3 coding sequence is TGTGCCAGTAGTATTTGGAAAGAGGCTTTCTTT. It encodes CASSIWKEAFF.

The chain is built from TRBV4-1 and TRBJ1-5, with a weak D call TRBD1 (5 bases). The ends were cut back, 3 bases at V and 4 bases at J, with 16 bases in the middle. Germline CDR1 MGHRA, CDR2 YSYEKL. The CDR3 contains 16 residues. The CDR3 DNA is TGCGCCAGCAGCCACGTTCCCTTGGGGGAAAATCAGCCCCAGCATTTT. It encodes CASSHVPLGENQPQHF.

This clone turned up a few times. This sequence joins TRBV23-1 and TRBJ2-3, with a weak D call TRBD2 (5 bases). TRBV23-1 is an open reading frame, and its role is uncertain. Trimming removed 4 bases from V and 2 bases from J, with 19 bases in between. The CDR3 totals 17 residues. CDR3 sequence: CASSPSRRAGPTDTQYF. CDR3 sequence (DNA): TGCGCCAGCAGTCCCTCGCGGCGGGCAGGCCCCACAGATACGCAGTATTTT.

V and J are TRBV2 and TRBJ2-1; unclear D gene. Germline lookup yields CDR1 SNHLY and CDR2 FYNNEI. This CDR3 region has 10 residues. CDR3 protein: CARQGNEQFF. In nucleotides, the CDR3 is TGTGCGAGGCAAGGCAATGAGCAGTTCTTC.

This clone was recorded a few times. The V gene is TRBV9, the J gene TRBJ2-3, with a weak D call TRBD2 (7 bases). With 0 bases removed from V and 5 bases from J, the gap between germline ends came to 16 bases. Germline V gives CDR1 SGDLS, CDR2 YYNGEE. The CDR3 contains 16 residues. DNA of the CDR3: TGTGCCAGCAGCGTAGGACTAGCCGAACAGGGAGATACGCAGTATTTT. It encodes CASSVGLAEQGDTQYF.